The 28 T cell receptor beta chains presented below share a single source sample, sequenced in a study of shared clonotypes between healthy human individuals. Some clones are missing from TCRdb's copy, which holds only in-frame ones; the method was immunoSEQ multiplex PCR. The data contain some 1 million clones, approximately 70% of them singletons. The sequencing sample was made of memory CD4+ T cells sorted from blood. The sample's subset: CD45RA-negative fraction. The source of these receptors is a man younger than 35 in good health.

The chain recombines TRBV21-1 with TRBJ2-7; the tabulated D call, TRBD1, remains unverified against the DNA. TRBV21-1 is annotated as a pseudogene. The CDR3 contains 15 residues. The CDR3 spells CASTFYGQGTCEQYF. In nucleotides, the CDR3 is TGTGCCAGCACCTTTTACGGACAGGGAACTTGCGAGCAGTACTTC.

For the CDR3, the DNA is TGTGCCAGCAGCTTAATGGGACAGGGGATAAACACTGAAGCTTTCTTT. Translating it yields CASSLMGQGINTEAFF. The chain is built from TRBV7-6 and TRBJ1-1; 10 positions agree with TRBD1. J lost 2 bases, V lost 2 bases, and 5 bases had no gene match. The germline CDR1 and CDR2 sequences are SGHVS and FNYEAQ. The CDR3 loop spans 16 amino acids.

The rearrangement links TRBV18 to TRBJ2-2; TRBD1 matches 9 bases. V lost 4 bases, J lost 5 bases, and 5 bases stayed unmatched. Germline V gene lookup returns CDR1 KGHSH and CDR2 LQKENI. The CDR3 has 15 residues. The DNA for the CDR3 is TGTGCCAGCTCACGGACCGGGACAGGGACCGGGGAGCTGTTTTTT. Translated, it gives CASSRTGTGTGELFF.

The V call is TRBV2, the J call TRBJ1-5; D is possibly TRBD1 (6 bases). Germline V gene lookup returns CDR1 SNHLY and CDR2 FYNNEI. CDR3 length: 16 amino acids. V was shortened by 6 bases and J by 6 bases, with 21 bases between the two germline ends. This CDR3 is CASSGPWGQGIQPQHF. DNA of the CDR3: TGTGCCAGCAGCGGACCTTGGGGGCAGGGTATTCAGCCCCAGCATTTT.

This clone was seen a handful of times. The J gene is TRBJ1-2, the V gene TRBV7-9, with no clear D. Per the germline V gene, CDR1 is SEHNR and CDR2 is FQNEAQ (reference sequence). The CDR3 runs 12 residues. The V end was cut by 4 bases, the J end by 7 bases, with 10 bases between. The CDR3 protein is CASSWGETGYTF. In DNA form, the CDR3 reads TGTGCCAGCAGCTGGGGTGAGACTGGCTACACCTTC.

The chain links TRBV7-3 to TRBJ2-7; TRBD1 matches 8 bases. Germline lookup yields CDR1 SGHTA and CDR2 FQGTGA. The CDR3 loop spans 15 amino acids. Trimming cost V 5 bases and J 0 bases; bases outside gene matches: 6. DNA of the CDR3: TGTGCCAGCAGCCCAGGGGGCATTAGCTCCTACGAGCAGTACTTC. This translates into CASSPGGISSYEQYF.

With regard to this clone: This sequence is one base from a far larger clone and is likely a read error. The V call is TRBV29-1, the J call TRBJ2-3, with 7 bases fitting TRBD2. The CDR3 loop spans 13 amino acids. After removal of 5 bases from V and 6 bases from J, the junction contained 8 bases not matched to a gene. The germline CDR1 and CDR2 sequences are SQVTM and ANQGSEA. CDR3 residues: CSVPAGVDDTQYF. For the CDR3, the DNA is TGCAGCGTTCCTGCGGGAGTGGATGATACGCAGTATTTT.

This chain joins TRBV5-1 and TRBJ2-5; D is ambiguous. This CDR3 region has 12 residues. Germline assignment: CDR1 SGHRS and CDR2 YFSETQ. The V end lost 9 bases, the J end lost 3 bases, and 12 bases lay between the germline ends. The CDR3: CATSMGKETQYF. The CDR3 region has the DNA TGCGCCACCAGTATGGGGAAAGAGACCCAGTACTTC.

CDR3 region: CASSFAPWGSTEAFF. In DNA form, the CDR3 reads TGTGCCAGCAGTTTTGCCCCTTGGGGGTCCACTGAAGCTTTCTTT. The J gene is TRBJ1-1, the V gene TRBV27, with D tentatively TRBD1 (5 bases). The V gene's germline CDR1 is MNHEY and CDR2 SMNVEV (reference sequence). Trimming took off 3 bases at V and 4 bases at J, with 15 bases between the two ends. There are 15 residues in the CDR3.

The chain couples TRBV28 to TRBJ2-4; TRBD2 aligns across 11 bases. V shed 3 bases, J shed 1 base, and the junction held 5 bases outside the gene matches. The V gene's germline CDR1 is MDHEN and CDR2 SYDVKM. This CDR3 is 17 amino acids long. CDR3 sequence: CASSLSSGGAAKNIQYF. CDR3 bases: TGTGCCAGCAGTTTGAGTAGCGGGGGGGCCGCCAAAAACATTCAGTACTTC.

The J gene is TRBJ2-3, the V gene TRBV4-1, with TRBD1 matching 9 bases. The CDR3 has 16 amino acids. J was trimmed by 0 bases and V by 4 bases; bases with no gene match: 5. CDR1 is MGHRA, CDR2 YSYEKL, per germline. CDR3 nucleotide sequence: TGCGCCAGCAGCCCCGGACAGGGGACTAGCACAGATACGCAGTATTTT. It translates to CASSPGQGTSTDTQYF.

The chain employs TRBV6-6 and TRBJ1-1; D is possibly TRBD1 (5 bases). Deletions cut 6 bases from V and 1 base from J, with 15 bases between. CDR1 is MNHNY, CDR2 SVGAGI, per germline (reference sequence). The CDR3 extends over 15 amino acids. DNA of the CDR3: TGTGCCAGCAGAGCGGGGCAGAAGGAGAACACTGAAGCTTTCTTT. Its translation is CASRAGQKENTEAFF.

The table lists this clone with a few counts. This chain links TRBV2 with TRBJ2-4; D is perhaps TRBD2 (5 bases). CDR1 SNHLY and CDR2 FYNNEI come from the germline V gene. Trimming removed 8 bases at V and 0 bases at J, with 8 bases between. This CDR3 has 13 residues. The CDR3 region has the DNA TGTGCCAGCGGAGGAATAGCCAAAAACATTCAGTACTTC. It codes for CASGGIAKNIQYF. The full variable domain, with the rest looked up from reference TRBV2 and TRBJ2-4, is EPEVTQTPSHQVTQMGQEVILRCVPISNHLYFYWYRQILGQKVEFLVSFYNNEISEKSEIFDDQFSVERPDGSNFTLKIRSTKLEDSAMYFCASGGIAKNIQYFGAGTRLSVL.

V and J are TRBV7-8 and TRBJ1-3, with D maybe TRBD1 (6 bases). The V end lost 5 bases, the J end lost 0 bases, and 11 bases lay between the germline ends. The CDR3 is 15 amino acids. From germline, CDR1 is SGHVS and CDR2 FQNEAQ. The CDR3 DNA reads TGTGCCAGCAGCCCACAGGGATTCTCTGGAAACACCATATATTTT. It translates to CASSPQGFSGNTIYF.

The V call is TRBV15, the J call TRBJ2-1; 10 bases map to TRBD2. Trimming took 6 bases from V and 0 from J; bases not matched to a gene: 5. This CDR3 contains 16 residues. Germline assignment: CDR1 LNHNV and CDR2 YYDKDF (reference sequence). The CDR3 is CATRTSGALSYNEQFF. CDR3 bases: TGTGCCACCAGAACTAGCGGGGCCCTCTCCTACAATGAGCAGTTCTTC.

The chain is built from TRBV30 and TRBJ1-1, with D tentatively TRBD1 (6 bases). CDR1 and CDR2 from the germline V gene are GTSNPN and SVGIG (reference sequence). V was clipped by 2 bases and J by 1 base, with 11 bases between them. The CDR3 totals 14 residues. CDR3 in DNA: TGTGCCTGGAGTCCGCTACAGGGGAACACTGAAGCTTTCTTT. Amino acids: CAWSPLQGNTEAFF.

The chain couples TRBV6-6 to TRBJ2-7; the D is unclear. Germline V CDR1 and CDR2: MNHNY, SVGAGI (reference sequence). V gave up 3 bases and J gave up 6 bases, with 18 bases separating them. The CDR3 totals 15 residues. CDR3 nucleotides: TGTGCCAGCAGTTATCTTGGAGAACCACCTGGCGAGCAGTACTTC. Its translation is CASSYLGEPPGEQYF.

This clone came up once. The V and J genes are TRBV11-2 and TRBJ2-7, with 9 bases fitting TRBD1. The germline V gene encodes CDR1 SGHAT and CDR2 FQNNGV. This CDR3 comprises 15 residues. V shed 5 bases and J 7 bases; nucleotides not matched to a gene: 12. CDR3 loop: CASSASRTGAREQYF. The CDR3, as DNA: TGTGCCAGCAGCGCTTCTCGGACAGGGGCTAGGGAGCAGTACTTC.

Ten or more counts support this clone. V gene TRBV6-5 combines with J gene TRBJ1-4; TRBD1 aligns across 9 bases. Germline trimming cut 0 bases from V and 6 bases from J; bases unmatched to any gene: 2. This CDR3 is built from 15 residues. Per germline, CDR1 MNHEY and CDR2 SVGAGI. CDR3 DNA sequence: TGTGCCAGCAGTTACTCGGACAGGGGATATGAAAAACTGTTTTTT. It translates to CASSYSDRGYEKLFF.

The J gene is TRBJ1-6, the V gene TRBV30; perhaps TRBD1 as D (6 bases). Between the trimmed V and J ends, which lost 2 bases and 10 bases, there was a span of 15 bases. The CDR3 is 14 residues long. Germline V CDR1 and CDR2: GTSNPN, SVGIG (reference sequence). CDR3 sequence: CAWSSRTESSPLHF. CDR3 nucleotide sequence: TGTGCCTGGAGTTCGCGGACAGAGTCATCACCCCTCCACTTT.

The chain links TRBV28 to TRBJ2-7, with D possibly called TRBD1 or TRBD2 (5 bases each). The CDR3 totals 11 residues. Germline V gives CDR1 MDHEN, CDR2 SYDVKM. Trimming left V 10 bases short and J 8 bases short, with 15 bases between. CDR3: CAISTGLKQYF. In nucleotides, the CDR3 is TGTGCCATTAGTACGGGGCTGAAGCAGTACTTC.

This clone was seen only once. The rearrangement joins TRBV6-7 to TRBJ2-2; D unresolved. TRBV6-7 carries the ORF label, with uncertain function. The CDR3 runs to 14 residues. V was pared by 6 bases and J by 4 bases, with 12 bases between. In DNA form, the CDR3 reads TGTGCCAGCAGGGCCGCCTGGGGCACCGGGGAGCTGTTTTTT. It translates to CASRAAWGTGELFF.

Here the CDR3 reads CASIMSDRSNEKLFF. The DNA of the CDR3 is TGTGCCAGCATCATGTCGGACAGGTCTAATGAAAAACTGTTTTTT. This chain links TRBV28 with TRBJ1-4; TRBD1 matches at 7 bases. Trimming at V came to 7 bases and at J to 3 bases, leaving 8 bases not matched to a gene. There are 15 residues in the CDR3. Per germline, CDR1 MDHEN and CDR2 SYDVKM.

V and J are TRBV2 and TRBJ1-5; TRBD1 matches 10 bases. The germline V gene encodes CDR1 SNHLY and CDR2 FYNNEI. Trimming cost V 9 bases and J 6 bases; bases outside gene matches: 5. The CDR3 is 13 amino acids. The CDR3 loop reads CASRQGAIQPQHF. The CDR3 coding sequence is TGTGCCAGTCGACAGGGGGCGATTCAGCCCCAGCATTTT. Together with reference TRBV2 and TRBJ1-5, the CDR3 gives the full variable domain: EPEVTQTPSHQVTQMGQEVILRCVPISNHLYFYWYRQILGQKVEFLVSFYNNEISEKSEIFDDQFSVERPDGSNFTLKIRSTKLEDSAMYFCASRQGAIQPQHFGDGTRLSIL.

This chain links TRBV18 with TRBJ1-2; a weak D match, TRBD1 (6 bases). Germline CDR1 reads KGHSH; CDR2 reads LQKENI. V shed 5 bases and J shed 6 bases, with 13 bases lying between them. This CDR3 has 13 amino acids. The CDR3 protein is CASSEQGTHGYTF. For the CDR3, the DNA is TGTGCCAGCTCAGAACAGGGTACCCATGGCTACACCTTC.

The chain uses TRBV7-2 and TRBJ1-2; D is unresolved. The CDR3 is made up of 13 amino acids. Germline V CDR1 and CDR2: SGHTA, FQGNSA. Trimming took off 4 bases at V and 6 bases at J, with 12 bases between the two ends. The DNA of the CDR3 is TGTGCCAGCAGCTCCATAACCCTTAATGGCTACACCTTC. As protein: CASSSITLNGYTF.

Points on this clone: This probably arose from a read error, given a far larger clone one base away. The CDR3: CASSWQGDTQYF. The CDR3 DNA follows: TGTGCCAGCAGCTGGCAGGGGGATACGCAGTATTTT. The chain uses TRBV7-2 and TRBJ2-3; the D gene is possibly TRBD1 (6 bases). CDR3 length: 12 amino acids. With 4 bases removed from V and 6 bases from J, the gap between germline ends came to 8 bases. The germline V gene encodes CDR1 SGHTA and CDR2 FQGNSA.

V usage is TRBV7-3 and J usage is TRBJ2-5; the D call may be TRBD1 or TRBD2 (5 bases each). V was cut by 4 bases and J by 10 bases, with 16 bases left in between. This CDR3 has 13 residues. CDR1 SGHTA and CDR2 FQGTGA come from the germline V gene. In DNA form, the CDR3 reads TGTGCCAGCAGCTCCGACCCGAGAGGGGACCAGTACTTC. It specifies CASSSDPRGDQYF.